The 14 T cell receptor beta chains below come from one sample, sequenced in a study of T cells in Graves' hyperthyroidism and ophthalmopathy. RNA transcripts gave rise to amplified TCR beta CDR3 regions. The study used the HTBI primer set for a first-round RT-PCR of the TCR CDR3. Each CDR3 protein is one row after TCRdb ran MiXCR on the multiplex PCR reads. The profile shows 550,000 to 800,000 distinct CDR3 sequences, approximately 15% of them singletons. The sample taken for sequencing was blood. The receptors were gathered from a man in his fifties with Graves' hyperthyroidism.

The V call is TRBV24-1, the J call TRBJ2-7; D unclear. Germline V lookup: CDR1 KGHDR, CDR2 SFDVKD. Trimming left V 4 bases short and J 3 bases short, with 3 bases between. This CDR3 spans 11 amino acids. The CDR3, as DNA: TGTGCCACCAGTGACTACTACGAGCAGTACTTC. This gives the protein CATSDYYEQYF.

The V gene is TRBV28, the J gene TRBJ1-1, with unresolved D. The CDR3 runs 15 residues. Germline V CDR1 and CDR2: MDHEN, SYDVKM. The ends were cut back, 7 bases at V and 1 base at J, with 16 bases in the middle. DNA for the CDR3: TGTGCCAGCACCTACCTATCTCGGGGGAACACTGAAGCTTTCTTT. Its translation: CASTYLSRGNTEAFF.

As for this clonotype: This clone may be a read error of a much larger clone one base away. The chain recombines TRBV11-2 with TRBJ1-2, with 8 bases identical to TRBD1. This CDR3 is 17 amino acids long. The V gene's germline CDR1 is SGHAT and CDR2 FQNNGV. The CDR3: CASSLGDRNYRNYGCTF. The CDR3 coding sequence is TGTGCCAGCAGCTTAGGGGACAGGAATTACCGAAACTATGGCTGCACCTTC.

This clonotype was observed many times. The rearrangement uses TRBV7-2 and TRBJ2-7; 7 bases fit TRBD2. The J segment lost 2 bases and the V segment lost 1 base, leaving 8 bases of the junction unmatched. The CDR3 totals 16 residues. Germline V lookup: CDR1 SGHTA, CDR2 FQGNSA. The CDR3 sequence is CASSLGLSGTPYEQYF. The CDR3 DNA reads TGTGCCAGCAGCTTAGGGTTGAGCGGGACCCCCTACGAGCAGTACTTC.

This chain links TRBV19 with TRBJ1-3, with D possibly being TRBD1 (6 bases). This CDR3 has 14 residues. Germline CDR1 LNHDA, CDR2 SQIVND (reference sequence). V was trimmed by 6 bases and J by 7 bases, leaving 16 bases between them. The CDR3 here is CASSLGTLGNTIYF. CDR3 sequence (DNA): TGTGCCAGTAGCCTCGGGACACTGGGGAACACCATATATTTT.

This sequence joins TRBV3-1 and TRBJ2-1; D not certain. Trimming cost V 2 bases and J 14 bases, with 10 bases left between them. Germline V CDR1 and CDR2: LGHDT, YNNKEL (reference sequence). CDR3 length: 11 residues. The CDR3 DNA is TGTGCCAGCAGCCAATCTGGCTTAGAGTTCTTC. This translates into CASSQSGLEFF.

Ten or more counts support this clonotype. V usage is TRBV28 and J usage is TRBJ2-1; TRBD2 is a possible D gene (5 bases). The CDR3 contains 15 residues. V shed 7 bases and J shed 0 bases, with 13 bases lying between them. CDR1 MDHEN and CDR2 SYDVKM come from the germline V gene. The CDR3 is CASTDPRASYNEQFF. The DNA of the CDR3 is TGTGCCAGCACCGATCCGCGGGCCTCCTACAATGAGCAGTTCTTC.

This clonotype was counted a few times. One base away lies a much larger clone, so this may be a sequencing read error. The chain's CDR3 is CASNESASGTGRLAGGPDTQYF. Here the CDR3 DNA reads TGTGCCAGCAATGAAAGTGCGAGTGGGACAGGCAGACTAGCGGGAGGCCCCGATACGCAGTATTTT. The chain joins TRBV6-1 to TRBJ2-3; TRBD2 aligns across 13 bases. Germline-derived CDR1 and CDR2 are MNHNS and SASEGT. This CDR3 contains 22 residues.

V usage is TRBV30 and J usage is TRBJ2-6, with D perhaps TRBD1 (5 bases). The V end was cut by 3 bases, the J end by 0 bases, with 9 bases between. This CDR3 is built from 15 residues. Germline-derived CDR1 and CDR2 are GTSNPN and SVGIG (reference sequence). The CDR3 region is CAWSYRYSGANVLTF. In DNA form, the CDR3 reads TGTGCCTGGAGCTACAGGTACTCTGGGGCCAACGTCCTGACTTTC.

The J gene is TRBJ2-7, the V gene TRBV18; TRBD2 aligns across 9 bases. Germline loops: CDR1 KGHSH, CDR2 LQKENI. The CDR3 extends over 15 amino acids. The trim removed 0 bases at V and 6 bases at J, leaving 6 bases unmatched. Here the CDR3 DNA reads TGTGCCAGCTCACCACCCGGACTAGCGACAGGCGAGCAGTACTTC. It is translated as CASSPPGLATGEQYF.

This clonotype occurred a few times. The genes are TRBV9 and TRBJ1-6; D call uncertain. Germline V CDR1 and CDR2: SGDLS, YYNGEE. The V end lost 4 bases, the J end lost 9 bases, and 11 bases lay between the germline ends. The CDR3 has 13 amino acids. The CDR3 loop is CASSRWGFSPLHF. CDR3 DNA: TGTGCCAGCAGCCGTTGGGGTTTTTCACCCCTCCACTTT.

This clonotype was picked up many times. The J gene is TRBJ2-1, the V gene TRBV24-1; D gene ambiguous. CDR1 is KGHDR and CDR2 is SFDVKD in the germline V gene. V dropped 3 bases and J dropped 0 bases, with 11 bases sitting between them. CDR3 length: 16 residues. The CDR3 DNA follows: TGTGCCACCAGTGATCCCAACGCCGGCTCCTACAATGAGCAGTTCTTC. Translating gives CATSDPNAGSYNEQFF.

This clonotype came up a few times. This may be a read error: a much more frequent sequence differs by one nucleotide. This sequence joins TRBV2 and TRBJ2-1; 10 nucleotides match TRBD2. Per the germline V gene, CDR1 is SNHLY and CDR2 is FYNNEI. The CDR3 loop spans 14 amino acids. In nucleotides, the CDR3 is TGTACCAGCAGTGAACTAGCGGGGTACAATGAGCAGTTCTTC. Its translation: CTSSELAGYNEQFF.

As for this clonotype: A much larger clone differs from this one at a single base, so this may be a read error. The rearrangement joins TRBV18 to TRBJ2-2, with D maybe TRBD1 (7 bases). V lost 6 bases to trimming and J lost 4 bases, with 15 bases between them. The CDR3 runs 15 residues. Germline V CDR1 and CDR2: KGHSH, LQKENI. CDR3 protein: CASSPDRDCTGELFF. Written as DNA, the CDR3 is TGTGCCAGCTCCCCCGACAGGGACTGCACCGGGGAGCTGTTTTTT.